This T cell receptor beta chain came from a study of control samples from healthy donors and cancer patients. Assay used: immunoSEQ multiplex PCR; TCRdb lists only in-frame clones, some missing. This sample has about 50,000 clones, with 95% to 97% found just once. The V end lost 2 bases, the J end lost 2 bases, and 10 bases lay between the germline ends. Germline values: CDR1 MDHEN, CDR2 SYDVKM. The CDR3 covers 15 residues. This TCR derives from a woman aged 30 to 39 in good health. The V gene is TRBV28, the J gene TRBJ2-1, with unresolved D. The sample taken for sequencing was blood. This CDR3 reads CASSLLGSAYNEQFF. Here the CDR3 DNA reads TGTGCCAGCAGTTTACTGGGTTCCGCCTACAATGAGCAGTTCTTC.